The T cell receptor beta chain under discussion was sequenced for a study of cytomegalovirus exposure and HLA in healthy donors. Regarding the study as a whole: Reports described diagnosis of cytomegalovirus status by the classifier as highly specific and sensitive.

TCRdb's table, derived via immunoSEQ multiplex PCR, lists solely in-frame clones and lacks some. The sample includes hundreds of thousands of clones, about nine tenths of them seen just once. Remarks on this clone: Its antigen remains unknown.

CDR3 length equals 15 residues. Trimming removed 1 base at V and 3 bases at J, with 14 bases between. Germline V gene data show CDR1 as SGHRS and CDR2 as YFSETQ. This TCR was sampled from a woman under 30 in good health and CMV-seronegative. The chain links TRBV5-1 to TRBJ2-7; a possible D gene is TRBD1 (7 bases). Sequencing input: PBMCs. CDR3 DNA sequence: TGCGCCAGCAGCTTGTCGCGGGACAGTGGCTACGAGCAGTACTTC. Residues: CASSLSRDSGYEQYF.